This is a list of T cell receptor beta chains from one sample in a study of response to subunit inactivated influenza vaccine. TCRdb fed the RT-PCR reads into MiXCR, producing one record per CDR3 protein. This table holds some 500,000 distinct CDR3 sequences, approximately 13% found once. The sequencing here drew on PBMCs from blood, taken more than 35 days after vaccination. Receptors originate from a man between 50 and 59 years old who received an inactivated influenza vaccine. Each CDR3 is given with its conserved first and last residue. A D gene is named only where the DNA matches it firmly. Only part of the rows carry a size: once, few, many, or a class if the clone is expanded.

d_call	v_call	j_call	cdr3_length	clone_size	cdr3_nt	cdr3_aa
NA	TRBV5-1	TRBJ2-2	17	NA	TGCGCCAGCAGACAGGACGCTTTCGGGGGCGGTCTCGGGGAGCTGTTTTTT	CASRQDAFGGGLGELFF
TRBD1	TRBV12-3/TRBV12-4	TRBJ1-1	14	NA	TGTGCCAGCAGTCCTCCGGGACAGGGGTCTTTGGGTTTCTTT	CASSPPGQGSLGFF
TRBD2	TRBV15	TRBJ2-7	15	few	TGTGCCACCAGCAGAGATCCGGGAGGGTCCTACGAGCAGTACTTC	CATSRDPGGSYEQYF
NA	TRBV9	TRBJ2-3	16	NA	TGTGCCAGCAGCGTGGGACCCCGTGGCCATCAAGATACGCAGTATTTT	CASSVGPRGHQDTQYF
NA	TRBV7-6	TRBJ2-1	14	NA	TGTGCCAGCAGCTCGACAGTTACCTACAATGAGCAGTTCTTC	CASSSTVTYNEQFF
NA	TRBV24-1	TRBJ1-5	14	NA	TGTGCCACCAGGGGGGAGGGGGACAATCAGCCCCAGCATTTT	CATRGEGDNQPQHF
TRBD2	TRBV9	TRBJ2-2	14	NA	TGTGCCAGCAGCGCTAGACTAGCCGCCGGGGAGCTGTTTTTT	CASSARLAAGELFF
NA	TRBV27	TRBJ2-7	15	many	TGTGCCAGCAGTTTAGGGGCGGGACAGTTTCTAGAGCAGTACTTC	CASSLGAGQFLEQYF
TRBD2	TRBV3-1	TRBJ2-5	16	NA	TGTGCCAGCAGGCCAACGAGCGGGAGGGGCCAAGAGACCCAGTACTTC	CASRPTSGRGQETQYF
NA	TRBV28	TRBJ1-6	16	many	TGTGCCAGCAGTCAGGCGGGGAGCTCCTATAATTCACCCCTCCACTTT	CASSQAGSSYNSPLHF
NA	TRBV7-9	TRBJ1-4	16	NA	TGTGCCAGCAGCTTAGCAGGGACCGCCTCCAATGAAAAACTGTTTTTT	CASSLAGTASNEKLFF
NA	TRBV20-1	TRBJ1-2	10	few	TGCAGTGCTAACGGACAGGGCTACACCTTC	CSANGQGYTF
NA	TRBV7-6	TRBJ1-3	14	NA	TGTGCCAGCAGATCCGGACGGTTTGGAAACACCATATATTTT	CASRSGRFGNTIYF
NA	TRBV12-3/TRBV12-4	TRBJ2-1	16	many	TGTGCCAGCAGTTTAGAGGGTCGGAGCTCCTACAATGAGCAGTTCTTC	CASSLEGRSSYNEQFF
NA	TRBV20-1	TRBJ2-7	14	few	TGCAGTGCTAAAAAGGACAGTATCTCCTACGAGCAGTACTTC	CSAKKDSISYEQYF
NA	TRBV6-5	TRBJ2-7	14	few	TGTGCCAGCAGTTACACCGGGACCAGGAGCGAGCAGTACTTC	CASSYTGTRSEQYF
NA	TRBV6-1	TRBJ2-1	15	NA	TGTGCCAGCACCCAAAGAGGCGGGTCCTACAATGAGCAGTTCTTC	CASTQRGGSYNEQFF
TRBD1	TRBV7-2	TRBJ1-1	16	few	TGTGCCAGCAGCTCAATCTCCGGGACAGTGAACACTGAAGCTTTCTTT	CASSSISGTVNTEAFF
NA	TRBV12-3/TRBV12-4	TRBJ2-5	13	many	TGCGCCAGCAGCTTGAGCGGACAAGAGACCCAGTACTTC	CASSLSGQETQYF
TRBD1	TRBV7-2	TRBJ2-2	16	NA	TGTGCCAGCAGCTTTCACACAGGGGGCAACACCGGGGAGCTGTTTTTT	CASSFHTGGNTGELFF
NA	TRBV6-5	TRBJ2-2	13	NA	TGTGCCAGCAGTTACTCGATCCACGGAGGGCTGTTTTTT	CASSYSIHGGLFF
NA	TRBV29-1	TRBJ1-1	15	NA	TGCAGCGTTGATAGTACGGCGGGATTGAACACTGAAGCTTTCTTT	CSVDSTAGLNTEAFF
TRBD1	TRBV9	TRBJ2-5	14	many	TGTGCCAGCAGCGGGACAGGGGGCAGTGAGACCCAGTACTTC	CASSGTGGSETQYF
NA	TRBV12-3/TRBV12-4	TRBJ2-3	12	many	TGTGCCAGCAGTCTTACGGCAGATACGCAGTATTTT	CASSLTADTQYF
NA	TRBV12-3/TRBV12-4	TRBJ2-3	13	many	TGCGCCAGCAGCTTGACAGGCACAGATACGCAGTATTTT	CASSLTGTDTQYF
NA	TRBV27	TRBJ2-1	14	NA	TGTGCCAGCAGTTTAGGAGTGAGTGGAAATGAGCAGTTCTTC	CASSLGVSGNEQFF
TRBD2	TRBV29-1	TRBJ2-1	17	few	TGCAGCGTCCTACCCACCACTAGCGGAAACTCCTACAATGAGCAGTTCTTC	CSVLPTTSGNSYNEQFF
TRBD2	TRBV25-1	TRBJ2-7	16	many	TGTGCCAGCAGTCTTACCCTTAGCGGGATGGCCCACGAGCAGTACTTC	CASSLTLSGMAHEQYF
NA	TRBV20-1	TRBJ2-3	15	many	TGCAGTGCCAGGGCGGCGCAGGGATCCACAGATACGCAGTATTTT	CSARAAQGSTDTQYF
TRBD1	TRBV20-1	TRBJ1-6	14	many	TGCAGTGCTCCACCCCGGACAGGGAATTCACCCCTCCACTTT	CSAPPRTGNSPLHF
TRBD2	TRBV20-1	TRBJ2-1	17	few	TGCAGTGCTAGAGGAGGACTAGCGGGGGTCTCCTACAATGAGCAGTTCTTC	CSARGGLAGVSYNEQFF
NA	TRBV7-2	TRBJ1-2	13	few	TGTGCCAGCAGCTTAGACCGGACGGGGGGCTACACCTTC	CASSLDRTGGYTF
NA	TRBV5-1	TRBJ2-3	14	NA	TGCGCCAGCAGCTTGGAACAGCGCACAGATACGCAGTATTTT	CASSLEQRTDTQYF
NA	TRBV6-2/TRBV6-3	TRBJ2-1	14	few	TGTGCCAGCAGCACAGGGAACCGATACAATGAGCAGTTCTTC	CASSTGNRYNEQFF
NA	TRBV6-5	TRBJ2-7	16	few	TGTGCCAGCAGTTACTCGTCAGGGGGGGCAGGAAACGAGCAGTACTTC	CASSYSSGGAGNEQYF
TRBD1	TRBV15	TRBJ2-3	16	NA	TGTGCCACCAGCAGAGACCGTGGACAGGGTTTTGATACGCAGTATTTT	CATSRDRGQGFDTQYF
NA	TRBV12-3/TRBV12-4	TRBJ2-1	12	few	TGTGCCAGCAGTCCAGGTTCAGTTAGACAGTTCTTC	CASSPGSVRQFF
NA	TRBV7-2	TRBJ2-5	14	NA	TGTGCCAGCAGCAAGTGGACAGCTGAAGAGACCCAGTACTTC	CASSKWTAEETQYF
TRBD2	TRBV29-1	TRBJ2-1	14	many	TGCAGCGTTGGCGTAGCGGGGGGTGTGTATGAGCAGTTCTTC	CSVGVAGGVYEQFF
NA	TRBV7-2	TRBJ2-7	17	many	TGTGCCAGCAGCTTATCGGCCAGGCCATATAGCTCCTACGAGCAGTACTTC	CASSLSARPYSSYEQYF
TRBD2	TRBV20-1	TRBJ2-1	16	NA	TGCAGTGCTCCCCAGCCCGGGAGGGCGAGGTACAATGAGCAGTTCTTC	CSAPQPGRARYNEQFF
TRBD2	TRBV2	TRBJ2-7	15	few	TGTGCCAGCAAAATGACTAGCGGGAGTTCCCACGAGCAGTACTTC	CASKMTSGSSHEQYF
NA	TRBV12-3/TRBV12-4	TRBJ2-1	12	many	TGTGCCAGCAGTTTTTTTCGCAATGAGCAGTTCTTC	CASSFFRNEQFF
NA	TRBV4-2	TRBJ1-4	16	NA	TGTGCCAGCAGCCAAGTGGGTCAGGTGTTTAATGAAAAACTGTTTTTT	CASSQVGQVFNEKLFF
NA	TRBV12-3/TRBV12-4	TRBJ1-5	15	NA	TGTGCCAGCAGGGTGGGGGGCCCCTACAATCAGCCCCAGCATTTT	CASRVGGPYNQPQHF
TRBD1	TRBV20-1	TRBJ1-2	12	NA	TGCAGTGCCCCGGACAGGGTATATGGCTACACCTTC	CSAPDRVYGYTF
NA	TRBV12-3/TRBV12-4	TRBJ2-7	15	NA	TGTGCCAGCAGTTTAGGACACAGGAGCTCCTACGAGCAGTACTTC	CASSLGHRSSYEQYF
TRBD1	TRBV29-1	TRBJ2-1	14	many	TGCAGCGGGAGGACAGGGGGTCAAGGCAATGAGCAGTTCTTC	CSGRTGGQGNEQFF